These 10 T cell receptor beta chains share one sample of origin, sequenced in a study of a mutant IDH1 vaccine in newly diagnosed glioma. Time point of the sample: week 35, safety follow-up. Doses consisted of 300 ug of mutant IDH1 20-mer peptide each, paired with topical imiquimod. Some clones are missing from TCRdb's copy, which holds only in-frame ones; the method was immunoSEQ multiplex PCR. The table shows roughly 64,000 clones, with 74% occurring only once. Their cognate antigens are unknown. The sample in question was PBMCs, obtained from a glioma patient whose treatment included an IDH1 peptide vaccine. These receptors originate from a middle-aged man with glioma.

The chain couples TRBV5-1 to TRBJ1-2; perhaps TRBD1 as D (5 bases). The germline V gene has CDR1 SGHRS and CDR2 YFSETQ. CDR3 length equals 14 residues. Trimming took off 0 bases at V and 2 bases at J, with 8 bases between the two ends. This CDR3 is CASSLDEGNYGYTF. CDR3 coding DNA: TGCGCCAGCAGCTTGGACGAGGGGAACTATGGCTACACCTTC.

The chain carries TRBV2 and TRBJ2-2; the D gene could be TRBD1 or TRBD2 (6 bases each). This CDR3 has 15 amino acids. Trimming shortened V by 4 bases and J by 3 bases, and 12 bases separated the two germline ends. Germline V gene sequence: CDR1 SNHLY, CDR2 FYNNEI. The CDR3 bases are TGTGCCAGCAGTGGAGCAGGGGACTACACCGGGGAGCTGTTTTTT. Translated, it gives CASSGAGDYTGELFF. The full variable domain, with the rest looked up from reference TRBV2 and TRBJ2-2, is EPEVTQTPSHQVTQMGQEVILRCVPISNHLYFYWYRQILGQKVEFLVSFYNNEISEKSEIFDDQFSVERPDGSNFTLKIRSTKLEDSAMYFCASSGAGDYTGELFFGEGSRLTVL.

This clone has a single count. The CDR3 DNA follows: TGTGCCAGCACGTTATCTGGGGCCAACGTCCTGACTTTC. Translating it yields CASTLSGANVLTF. This chain joins TRBV7-2 and TRBJ2-6; D ambiguous. The CDR3 is 13 amino acids. Trimming took 7 bases from V and 1 from J, leaving 5 bases between them. The germline V gene encodes CDR1 SGHTA and CDR2 FQGNSA. Full variable domain (outside the CDR3, taken from reference TRBV7-2 and TRBJ2-6): GAGVSQSPSNKVTEKGKDVELRCDPISGHTALYWYRQSLGQGLEFLIYFQGNSAPDKSGLPSDRFSAERTGGSVSTLTIQRTQQEDSAVYLCASTLSGANVLTFGAGSRLTVL.

In this sample, this clone turned up once. The V and J genes are TRBV7-8 and TRBJ2-4; unclear D gene. The V and J ends lost 0 bases and 3 bases respectively, with 9 bases between them. This CDR3 region has 15 residues. Germline CDR1 and CDR2: SGHVS and FQNEAQ. This CDR3 is CASSLALPGKNIQYF. The CDR3, as DNA: TGTGCCAGCAGCTTAGCACTCCCCGGCAAAAACATTCAGTACTTC.

The rearrangement joins TRBV7-9 to TRBJ1-5; a weak D match, TRBD1 (6 bases). V was clipped by 5 bases and J by 6 bases, with 14 bases between them. Per germline, CDR1 SEHNR and CDR2 FQNEAQ (reference sequence). The length of the CDR3 is 14 residues. CDR3 coding DNA: TGTGCCAGCAGCCCTTTGGGGGCAGGTCAGCCCCAGCATTTT. Translated: CASSPLGAGQPQHF.

V and J are TRBV6-4 and TRBJ2-1, with TRBD2 as a possible D gene (6 bases). V dropped 10 bases and J dropped 8 bases, with 21 bases sitting between them. The V gene's germline CDR1 is MRHNA and CDR2 SNTAGT. CDR3 length: 14 residues. CDR3 region: CAILPRARGDEQFF. The CDR3 DNA follows: TGTGCCATCCTCCCTCGGGCCCGCGGGGATGAGCAGTTCTTC.

The chain employs TRBV18 and TRBJ2-5; 7 bases are a match to TRBD1. With the DNA end fitting TRBJ2-7 better, the J assignment may be wrong. CDR3 length: 13 residues. CDR1 and CDR2 from the germline V gene are KGHSH and LQKENI. CDR3: CASSSGQSYEQYF. The DNA for the CDR3 is TGTGCCAGCTCATCGGGACAGAGCTACGAGCAGTACTTC.

This rearrangement joins TRBV7-9 to TRBJ1-3; D is undetermined. The V gene lost 5 bases and the J gene lost 2 bases, with 10 bases spanning the gap. This CDR3 is 14 amino acids long. Germline V CDR1 and CDR2: SEHNR, FQNEAQ (reference sequence). For the CDR3, the DNA is TGTGCCAGCAGCCCAACTCTGACTGGAAACACCATATATTTT. It specifies CASSPTLTGNTIYF.

This chain links TRBV5-4 with TRBJ2-5; 8 nucleotides line up with TRBD2. The CDR3 has 14 amino acids. V was pared by 2 bases and J by 5 bases, with 5 bases of the junction left unmatched. Germline V CDR1 and CDR2: SGHNT, YYREEE (reference sequence). CDR3 residues: CASSFSGTGETQYF. CDR3 sequence (DNA): TGTGCCAGCAGCTTTAGCGGGACGGGGGAGACCCAGTACTTC.

The chain has TRBV4-3 and TRBJ1-4; 7 bases are shared with TRBD1. Germline CDR1 is LGHNA and CDR2 is YSLEER. This CDR3 comprises 16 residues. V dropped 4 bases and J dropped 8; count of bases not matched to a gene: 13. CDR3 loop: CASSRQPTGIREKLFF. The CDR3 DNA is TGCGCCAGCAGCCGTCAACCGACAGGGATTAGAGAAAAACTGTTTTTT.